Each of the 23 T cell receptor beta chains below was sequenced from the same sample in a study of T cells in Graves' hyperthyroidism and ophthalmopathy. Amplified TCR beta CDR3 regions came from RNA transcripts. The TCR CDR3 first-round RT-PCR relied on the HTBI primer set. A single record per CDR3 protein comes from TCRdb applying MiXCR to the multiplex PCR reads. The table shows about 380,000 distinct CDR3 sequences, with about a fifth occurring only once. Source material: blood. These receptors originate from a man between 18 and 29 years old with Graves' ophthalmopathy.

The chain couples TRBV28 to TRBJ2-5, with D perhaps TRBD1 (6 bases). This CDR3 is built from 14 residues. Trimming left V 5 bases short and J 2 bases short, with 12 bases between. Looked up from germline, CDR1 is MDHEN and CDR2 is SYDVKM. The CDR3 nucleotides are TGTGCCAGCAGTCTACAGGGAATTCAAGAGACCCAGTACTTC. Its translation is CASSLQGIQETQYF.

This clonotype was observed at least ten times. The chain employs TRBV3-1 and TRBJ2-7, with 9 bases matching TRBD1. Trimming at V came to 3 bases and at J to 2 bases, leaving 5 bases not matched to a gene. This CDR3 contains 15 residues. CDR1 is LGHDT and CDR2 is YNNKEL in the germline V gene (reference sequence). CDR3 DNA sequence: TGTGCCAGCAGCCAGCCCGGGACAGGGACCTACGAGCAGTACTTC. This gives the protein CASSQPGTGTYEQYF.

This clonotype has only a few counts. A much larger clonotype is one base distant, so this may be a read error. The rearrangement uses TRBV7-9 and TRBJ2-2; D is possibly TRBD1 (5 bases). V shed 6 bases and J shed 0 bases, with 8 bases lying between them. This CDR3 contains 14 residues. Looked up from germline, CDR1 is SEHNR and CDR2 is FQNEAQ (reference sequence). The CDR3 coding sequence is TGTGCCAGCAGGACAGAGTCGAACACCGGGGAGCTGTTTTTT. It specifies CASRTESNTGELFF.

Many counts were recorded for this clonotype. The chain uses TRBV27 and TRBJ2-5; TRBD2 matches 10 bases. Looked up from germline, CDR1 is MNHEY and CDR2 is SMNVEV (reference sequence). The junction had 17 bases not matched to a gene; V was cut back by 5 bases and J by 2 bases. The CDR3 has 19 residues. This CDR3 is CASSEHELAGTTAQETQYF. In nucleotides, the CDR3 is TGTGCCAGCAGTGAACACGAACTAGCGGGGACCACAGCGCAAGAGACCCAGTACTTC.

V gene TRBV12-3 or TRBV12-4 combines with J gene TRBJ2-3; weak D call: TRBD2 (6 bases). V dropped 5 bases and J dropped 1 base, with 13 bases sitting between them. The length of the CDR3 is 15 residues. The CDR3 is CASSQPGLGTDTQYF. The CDR3 nucleotides read TGTGCCAGCAGTCAGCCGGGACTCGGCACAGATACGCAGTATTTT.

This clonotype was detected ten times or more. V usage is TRBV28 and J usage is TRBJ2-7; 12 bases align to TRBD2. CDR1 is MDHEN, CDR2 SYDVKM, per germline. The ends lost 5 bases at V and 3 bases at J; junction bases unmatched: 8. The length of the CDR3 is 16 residues. The CDR3 bases are TGTGCCAGCAGTGTGACTAGCGGGGGACACCGCTACGAGCAGTACTTC. Encoded protein: CASSVTSGGHRYEQYF.

This clonotype was found a few times. The genes are TRBV6-1 and TRBJ1-1; no definite D call. Per the germline V gene, CDR1 is MNHNS and CDR2 is SASEGT. Trimming shortened V by 7 bases and J by 5 bases, and 23 bases separated the two germline ends. This CDR3 is built from 16 residues. DNA for the CDR3: TGTGCCAGCACCACCACCCCCCGGGTGAGGCGGACTGAAGCTTTCTTT. Its translation is CASTTTPRVRRTEAFF.

Of note for this clonotype: Its ends do not fully match the called genes, so a read error is possible. The CDR3 loop reads CASSRTGTRNYGHTF. DNA for the CDR3: TGTGCCAGCAGCCGAACCGGGACGAGAAACTATGGCCACACCTTC. The gene calls are TRBV28 and TRBJ1-2, with a tentative D call TRBD1 (5 bases). The CDR3 is made up of 15 amino acids. CDR1 is MDHEN, CDR2 SYDVKM, per germline.

This clonotype was observed many times. This rearrangement joins TRBV7-6 to TRBJ2-1, with D perhaps matching TRBD1 (5 bases). Germline-derived CDR1 and CDR2 are SGHVS and FNYEAQ. V gave up 5 bases and J gave up 6 bases, with 23 bases separating them. The CDR3 length is 17 residues. The chain's CDR3 is CASSPSRVGQAVNEQFF. In DNA, the CDR3 is TGTGCCAGCAGCCCGTCCAGGGTAGGGCAGGCTGTCAATGAGCAGTTCTTC. Variable domain in full (rest from reference TRBV7-6 and TRBJ2-1): GAGVSQSPRYKVTKRGQDVALRCDPISGHVSLYWYRQALGQGPEFLTYFNYEAQQDKSGLPNDRFSAERPEGSISTLTIQRTEQRDSAMYRCASSPSRVGQAVNEQFFGPGTRLTVL.

With respect to this clonotype: A single base separates this from a much larger clone, so it may be a read error. This chain's CDR3 is CAIMTETNTEAFF. CDR3 in DNA: TGTGCCATCATGACGGAAACGAACACTGAAGCTTTCTTT. This chain joins TRBV10-3 and TRBJ1-1; D gene uncertain. With 7 bases removed from V and 1 base from J, the gap between germline ends came to 10 bases. The CDR3 totals 13 residues. Germline V gene lookup returns CDR1 ENHRY and CDR2 SYGVKD.

This clonotype has ten or more counts. The rearrangement joins TRBV7-2 to TRBJ2-3; TRBD2 matches 9 bases. V was clipped by 6 bases and J by 1 base; unmatched bases: 5. This CDR3 spans 15 amino acids. The V gene's germline CDR1 is SGHTA and CDR2 FQGNSA. The CDR3 region has the DNA TGTGCCAGCAGGGTGAGCGGGGGGCGCACAGATACGCAGTATTTT. Its translation is CASRVSGGRTDTQYF.

This clonotype was counted only a few times. V is TRBV3-1 and J is TRBJ1-3, with 7 bases matching TRBD1. CDR3 size: 14 residues. Germline V gives CDR1 LGHDT, CDR2 YNNKEL (reference sequence). J was trimmed by 8 bases and V by 4 bases; bases with no gene match: 8. The CDR3 nucleotides read TGTGCCAGCAGCCCCGGACAGGTTTGGGACACCATATATTTT. Amino acids: CASSPGQVWDTIYF. Complete variable domain (other parts from reference TRBV3-1 and TRBJ1-3): DTAVSQTPKYLVTQMGNDKSIKCEQNLGHDTMYWYKQDSKKFLKIMFSYNNKELIINETVPNRFSPKSPDKAHLNLHINSLELGDSAVYFCASSPGQVWDTIYFGEGSWLTVV.

As regards this clonotype: With a much larger clone just one base away, this may be a read error. The chain is built from TRBV3-1 and TRBJ2-7; the match to TRBD2 covers 7 bases. Losses at the gene ends were 4 bases for V and 3 bases for J; bases not matched to a gene: 9. This CDR3 region has 15 residues. From germline, CDR1 is LGHDT and CDR2 YNNKEL (reference sequence). In nucleotides, the CDR3 is TGTGCCAGCAGCCCAGGGTCTGGCGGGGGCTACGAGCAGTACTTC. Protein: CASSPGSGGGYEQYF.

The V and J genes are TRBV7-9 and TRBJ1-4; 8 bases line up with TRBD1. CDR3 length: 15 residues. CDR1 and CDR2 from the germline V gene are SEHNR and FQNEAQ (reference sequence). V trimming: 5 bases; J trimming: 7 bases; junction bases outside the gene matches: 9. CDR3 sequence: CASSLSDRVGEKLFF. DNA of the CDR3: TGTGCCAGCAGCCTCTCGGACAGGGTTGGTGAAAAACTGTTTTTT.

This clonotype occurred many times. CDR3 residues: CASIHRLNTEAFF. The CDR3 nucleotides are TGTGCCAGCATCCACCGGCTGAACACTGAAGCTTTCTTT. This chain links TRBV12-3 or TRBV12-4 with TRBJ1-1; D is ambiguous. The CDR3 length is 13 residues. The V end was cut by 7 bases, the J end by 0 bases, with 9 bases between.

The V and J genes are TRBV28 and TRBJ1-4; 8 nucleotides match TRBD1. Trimming cost V 10 bases and J 5 bases; bases outside gene matches: 3. CDR1 is MDHEN and CDR2 is SYDVKM in the germline V gene. The CDR3 is 12 amino acids. The CDR3 bases are TGTGCCACCAGACAGGGGAATGAAAAACTGTTTTTT. Translation gives CATRQGNEKLFF. The full variable domain, in which reference TRBV28 and TRBJ1-4 provide the parts outside the CDR3, is DVKVTQSSRYLVKRTGEKVFLECVQDMDHENMFWYRQDPGLGLRLIYFSYDVKMKEKGDIPEGYSVSREKKERFSLILESASTNQTSMYLCATRQGNEKLFFGSGTQLSVL.

The CDR3, as DNA: TGTGCCAGCTCACCAAGGACCTGGTCGGGGTACACCTTC. Its protein is CASSPRTWSGYTF. The chain carries TRBV18 and TRBJ1-2; D ambiguous. The germline V gene has CDR1 KGHSH and CDR2 LQKENI. The CDR3 length is 13 residues. Between the trimmed V and J ends, which lost 2 bases and 11 bases, there was a span of 15 bases.

This clonotype was detected ten times or more. This chain links TRBV28 with TRBJ2-1; D assignment may be TRBD1 or TRBD2 (5 bases each). Trimming shortened V by 7 bases and J by 9 bases, and 25 bases separated the two germline ends. The CDR3 is 16 residues long. Germline values: CDR1 MDHEN, CDR2 SYDVKM. CDR3 in amino acids: CASTSPGQGRTGEQFF. CDR3 nucleotide sequence: TGTGCCAGCACCTCCCCGGGGCAGGGAAGGACGGGTGAGCAGTTCTTC.

This clonotype has only a few counts. V and J are TRBV18 and TRBJ1-3; D not resolved. V was trimmed by 2 bases and J by 0 bases, leaving 14 bases between them. The germline gives CDR1 KGHSH, CDR2 LQKENI. This CDR3 comprises 17 residues. CDR3 region: CASSPYSSSDSGNTIYF. As DNA, the CDR3 is TGTGCCAGCTCACCATACTCGTCCTCCGACTCTGGAAACACCATATATTTT. Filled out from reference TRBV18 and TRBJ1-3, the complete variable domain reads NAGVMQNPRHLVRRRGQEARLRCSPMKGHSHVYWYRQLPEEGLKFMVYLQKENIIDESGMPKERFSAEFPKEGPSILRIQQVVRGDSAAYFCASSPYSSSDSGNTIYFGEGSWLTVV.

The chain links TRBV4-1 to TRBJ2-5, with 8 bases identical to TRBD2. CDR3 size: 17 residues. Trimming removed 4 bases from V and 5 bases from J; junction bases left unmatched: 15. Germline V gene lookup returns CDR1 MGHRA and CDR2 YSYEKL. The CDR3 DNA follows: TGCGCCAGCAGCCTCCGTGCCGGGACTGGCGGGGGGGAGACCCAGTACTTC. Residues: CASSLRAGTGGGETQYF.

At least ten counts were recorded for this clonotype. This chain uses TRBV28 with TRBJ1-1; no reliable D call. CDR3 length: 15 amino acids. The V gene's germline CDR1 is MDHEN and CDR2 SYDVKM. The V end was cut by 6 bases, the J end by 0 bases, with 14 bases between. The CDR3 is CASRGGNEMNTEAFF. The CDR3 nucleotides are TGTGCCAGCAGAGGAGGGAACGAAATGAACACTGAAGCTTTCTTT. The entire variable domain, with the rest obtained from reference TRBV28 and TRBJ1-1, is as follows: DVKVTQSSRYLVKRTGEKVFLECVQDMDHENMFWYRQDPGLGLRLIYFSYDVKMKEKGDIPEGYSVSREKKERFSLILESASTNQTSMYLCASRGGNEMNTEAFFGQGTRLTVV.

This chain links TRBV3-1 with TRBJ2-2, with no clear D. Germline assignment: CDR1 LGHDT and CDR2 YNNKEL (reference sequence). The CDR3 runs to 14 residues. The V end lost 5 bases, the J end lost 7 bases, and 14 bases lay between the germline ends. Here the CDR3 DNA reads TGTGCCAGCAGCTCCGAGACCTGGGTCGGGGAGCTGTTTTTT. Amino acid sequence: CASSSETWVGELFF.

The gene calls are TRBV5-8 and TRBJ2-7, with a possible D match to TRBD2 (6 bases). The ends were cut back, 3 bases at V and 5 bases at J, with 9 bases in the middle. CDR3 length equals 12 residues. CDR1 and CDR2 (germline): SGHTS, YDEGEE. In DNA form, the CDR3 reads TGTGCCAGCAGCTGGGGGGTTAACGAGCAGTACTTC. As protein: CASSWGVNEQYF.